This TCR beta chain was retrieved from a study of blood T cell repertoires in COVID-19. Study-wide context: Both acute and convalescent COVID-19 samples were obtained from the United States, Italy and Spain.

Original processing methods: Estimated nucleated cell counts came from reference gene primer amplification. The repertoire was sequenced with immunoSEQ multiplex PCR; TCRdb's copy has only in-frame clones and lacks some. V and J calls and clone size are those listed in that table; D and trimming were worked out from the DNA. The table lists about 250,000 clones, 70% to 90% of them singletons. The TCR was taken from an elderly man with acute or convalescent COVID-19. The sequencing input was peripheral blood.

Here the CDR3 reads CASSRKRGGGNEQFF. The CDR3 bases are TGCGCCAGCAGCAGAAAGCGGGGGGGCGGAAATGAGCAGTTCTTC. The rearrangement uses TRBV5-1 and TRBJ2-1, with TRBD2 matching over 10 bases. Germline V gene sequence: CDR1 SGHRS, CDR2 YFSETQ. V was clipped by 4 bases and J by 7 bases; unmatched bases: 8. The CDR3 loop spans 15 amino acids.